The 5 T cell receptor beta chains given below trace back to one sample, sequenced in a study of shared clonotypes between healthy human individuals. TCRdb's table, derived via immunoSEQ multiplex PCR, lists solely in-frame clones and lacks some. The data show around 2.3 million clones, with around 95% seen just once and roughly 0.13% held by the top ten. What was sequenced was naive CD4+ T cells sorted from blood. Stated subset: CD45RA+ positively selected. These receptor sequences come from a man between 18 and 29 years old in good health.

J is TRBJ2-1 and V is TRBV15; the match to TRBD1 covers 8 bases. The J segment lost 10 bases and the V segment lost 5 bases, leaving 4 bases of the junction unmatched. Germline values: CDR1 LNHNV, CDR2 YYDKDF (reference sequence). CDR3 length: 12 amino acids. CDR3 bases: TGTGCCACCAGCGATGGGGACAGGGAGCAGTTCTTC. Protein product: CATSDGDREQFF.

The rearrangement links TRBV10-2 to TRBJ2-7; the match to TRBD2 covers 10 bases. In germline, CDR1 is WSHSY, CDR2 SAAADI. CDR3 length equals 15 residues. V was clipped by 6 bases and J by 3 bases; unmatched bases: 8. The CDR3 protein is CASRDLAGALYEQYF. DNA for the CDR3: TGCGCCAGCAGGGATCTAGCGGGAGCCCTCTACGAGCAGTACTTC.

This chain joins TRBV27 and TRBJ2-2; D not resolved. Germline V gives CDR1 MNHEY, CDR2 SMNVEV (reference sequence). The CDR3 consists of 17 residues. V was clipped by 5 bases and J by 0 bases, with 16 bases between them. As DNA, the CDR3 is TGTGCCAGCAGTATCCGGCTGGCGCAGTCGAACACCGGGGAGCTGTTTTTT. This gives the protein CASSIRLAQSNTGELFF.

V and J are TRBV6-1 and TRBJ2-7; TRBD1 aligns across 8 bases. Germline V gives CDR1 MNHNS, CDR2 SASEGT. This CDR3 region has 15 residues. After removal of 4 bases from V and 2 bases from J, the junction contained 7 bases not matched to a gene. CDR3 sequence reads: CASSGSGTGPYEQYF. In DNA form, the CDR3 reads TGTGCCAGCAGTGGTTCCGGGACAGGACCCTACGAGCAGTACTTC.

This chain joins TRBV9 and TRBJ2-1; weak D call: TRBD2 (5 bases). This CDR3 comprises 15 residues. CDR1 SGDLS and CDR2 YYNGEE come from the germline V gene. Trimming shortened V by 4 bases and J by 7 bases, and 18 bases separated the two germline ends. The CDR3 is CASSPNPGSKNEQFF. The CDR3 DNA reads as TGTGCCAGCAGCCCTAACCCGGGATCTAAGAATGAGCAGTTCTTC.